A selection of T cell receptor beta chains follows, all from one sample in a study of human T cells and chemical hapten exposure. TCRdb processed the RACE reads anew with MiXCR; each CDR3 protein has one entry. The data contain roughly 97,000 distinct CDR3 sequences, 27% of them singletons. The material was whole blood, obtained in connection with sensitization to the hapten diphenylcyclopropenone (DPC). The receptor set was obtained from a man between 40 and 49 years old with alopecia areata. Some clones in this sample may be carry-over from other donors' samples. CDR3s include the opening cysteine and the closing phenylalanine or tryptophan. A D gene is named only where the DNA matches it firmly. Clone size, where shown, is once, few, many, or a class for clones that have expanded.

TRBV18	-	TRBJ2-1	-	TGTGCCAGCTCAGCCTACCAGGCTAGCAGTGAGCAGTTCTTC	CASSAYQASSEQFF
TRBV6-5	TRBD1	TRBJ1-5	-	TGTGCCAGCAGTCATACCGGGACAGGGCACAATCAGCCCCAGCATTTT	CASSHTGTGHNQPQHF
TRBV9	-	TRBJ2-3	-	TGTGCCAGCAGCCCCCAGCGGAGCACAGATACGCAGTATTTT	CASSPQRSTDTQYF
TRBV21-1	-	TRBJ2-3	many	TGTGCCAGCAGCAAAGCTAGTGATACGCAGTATTTT	CASSKASDTQYF
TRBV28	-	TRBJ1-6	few	TGTGCCAGCAGTCGGACAGCCTATAATTCACCCCTCCACTTT	CASSRTAYNSPLHF
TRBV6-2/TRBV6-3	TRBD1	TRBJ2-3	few	TGTGCCAGCAGTTACTATCAGGGGGGCACAGATACGCAGTATTTT	CASSYYQGGTDTQYF
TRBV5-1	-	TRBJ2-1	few	TGCGCCAGCAGCTTAGAAGATGAGCAGTTCTTC	CASSLEDEQFF
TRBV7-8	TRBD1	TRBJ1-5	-	TGTGCCAGCAGCTTATTCCCAACTACAGGGGAAAGCAATCAGCCCCAGCATTTT	CASSLFPTTGESNQPQHF
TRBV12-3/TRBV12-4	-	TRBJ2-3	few	TGTGCCAGCAGTTTGAGGTTGGCGGGACGCACAGATACGCAGTATTTT	CASSLRLAGRTDTQYF
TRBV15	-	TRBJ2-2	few	TGTGCCACCAGCAGGACCACCGGGGAGCTGTTTTTT	CATSRTTGELFF
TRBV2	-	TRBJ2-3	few	TGTGCCAGCAGTGTCAGTACGACTAGCACAGATACGCAGTATTTT	CASSVSTTSTDTQYF
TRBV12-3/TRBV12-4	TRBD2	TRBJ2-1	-	TGTGCCAGCAGTCCTCTAGCGGTAGACAATGAGCAGTTCTTC	CASSPLAVDNEQFF
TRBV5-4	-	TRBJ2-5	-	TGTGCCAGCAGCGTGGGACACTTCCAAGAGACCCAGTACTTC	CASSVGHFQETQYF
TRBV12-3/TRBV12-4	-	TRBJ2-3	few	TGTGCCAGCAGTTTCGGGAGCACAGATACGCAGTATTTT	CASSFGSTDTQYF
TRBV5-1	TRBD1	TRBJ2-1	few	TGCGCCAGCAGCTCCGGACAGGGGGGCAACAATGAGCAGTTCTTC	CASSSGQGGNNEQFF
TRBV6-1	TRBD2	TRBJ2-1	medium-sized	TGTGCCAGCAGAGCGCTAGCGGGAGGCTACAATGAGCAGTTCTTC	CASRALAGGYNEQFF
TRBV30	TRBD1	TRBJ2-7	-	TGTGCCTGGGGACCGGGACAGGGAATCCACGAGCAGTACTTC	CAWGPGQGIHEQYF
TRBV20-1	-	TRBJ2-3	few	TGCAGTGCTAGGGTCCGGTGCACAGATACGCAGTATTTT	CSARVRCTDTQYF
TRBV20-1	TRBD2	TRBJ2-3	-	TGCAGTGCTCCAGGGACTAGCGGGGACAGAAATACGCAGTATTTT	CSAPGTSGDRNTQYF
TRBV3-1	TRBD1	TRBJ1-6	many	TGTGCCAGCAGCCAGACTGGACAGGGGTACTCACCCCTCCACTTT	CASSQTGQGYSPLHF
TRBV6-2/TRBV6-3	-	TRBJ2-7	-	TGTGCCAGCAGTCACGGGGGACTGATGGACTTC	CASSHGGLMDF
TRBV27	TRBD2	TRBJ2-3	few	TGTGCCAGCAGGGAGTACGGCGGGGGTGCAGATACGCAGTATTTT	CASREYGGGADTQYF